One sample yielded the 30 T cell receptor beta chains listed below, sequenced in a study of blood T cells in healthy people across ages. The authors ran a second PCR of roughly 7 to 11 cycles using a sample-barcoded 5' primer and a J-beta primer mix. TCRdb reanalysed the 5' RACE reads using MiXCR and keeps one entry per CDR3 protein. The table includes about 1.6 million distinct CDR3 sequences, about 32% detected once. Sequenced material: blood. The receptors were sampled from a woman aged 30 to 39 in good health.

J is TRBJ2-1 and V is TRBV6-5; possible D gene TRBD1, 5 bases. V was trimmed by 8 bases and J by 10 bases, leaving 9 bases between them. This CDR3 is 10 amino acids long. Germline V gene sequence: CDR1 MNHEY, CDR2 SVGAGI. CDR3 sequence: CASGAQEQFF. DNA of the CDR3: TGTGCCAGCGGGGCACAGGAGCAGTTCTTC.

There are a few counts of this clonotype. The chain carries TRBV7-8 and TRBJ2-7; maybe TRBD2 (6 bases). Germline CDR1 is SGHVS and CDR2 is FQNEAQ. CDR3 length: 16 amino acids. V was trimmed by 6 bases and J by 2 bases, leaving 20 bases between them. CDR3 protein: CASSGVWLAQTYEQYF. The CDR3 coding sequence is TGTGCCAGCAGTGGGGTTTGGCTAGCGCAGACCTACGAGCAGTACTTC.

This clonotype was seen only a few times. This chain links TRBV3-1 with TRBJ1-2, with TRBD1 matching 7 bases. Trimming removed 0 bases from V and 4 bases from J; junction bases left unmatched: 11. Germline V lookup: CDR1 LGHDT, CDR2 YNNKEL (reference sequence). This CDR3 has 17 residues. In DNA, the CDR3 is TGTGCCAGCAGCCAAGAAGGGAGGCAGGGGGTCGCCTATGGCTACACCTTC. It is translated as CASSQEGRQGVAYGYTF.

The chain joins TRBV6-6 to TRBJ2-5; D possibly corresponds to TRBD2 (5 bases). V lost 0 bases and J lost 11, with 16 bases in between. Germline V lookup: CDR1 MNHNY, CDR2 SVGAGI (reference sequence). The CDR3 loop spans 14 amino acids. The CDR3 spells CASSYSAGTYGQYF. DNA of the CDR3: TGTGCCAGCAGTTACTCCGCGGGCACCTACGGGCAGTACTTC.

CDR3 region: CASSLSSPPQYF. Here the CDR3 DNA reads TGTGCCAGCAGTCTTAGCAGCCCCCCCCAGTATTTT. The genes are TRBV12-3 or TRBV12-4 and TRBJ2-3; no firm D call. CDR3 length equals 12 residues. V was clipped by 5 bases and J by 12 bases, with 15 bases between them.

Many counts were recorded for this clonotype. The chain employs TRBV7-9 and TRBJ2-7; D is ambiguous. The V gene's germline CDR1 is SEHNR and CDR2 FQNEAQ (reference sequence). The V end was cut by 5 bases, the J end by 6 bases, with 8 bases between. The CDR3 consists of 11 residues. The CDR3 region is CASSHGFEQYF. As DNA, the CDR3 is TGTGCCAGCAGCCACGGGTTCGAGCAGTACTTC.

This clonotype has just a few counts. This chain connects TRBV20-1 to TRBJ2-5; TRBD1 aligns across 9 bases. There are 13 residues in the CDR3. From germline, CDR1 is DFQATT and CDR2 SNEGSKA (reference sequence). Germline trimming cut 5 bases from V and 1 base from J; bases unmatched to any gene: 2. The CDR3 region has the DNA TGCAGTGCTTCGACAGGGGGCCAAGAGACCCAGTACTTC. Protein sequence: CSASTGGQETQYF.

This clonotype was seen repeatedly, ten times or more. A junction end diverges from the germline sequence, so it may reflect a read error. V gene TRBV5-1 combines with J gene TRBJ2-7; no firm D call. CDR1 and CDR2 from the germline V gene are SGHRS and YFSETQ. The CDR3 runs 14 residues. CDR3 coding DNA: TGTGCCAGCAGTTTTAATCTAGGGTCTTACGAGCAGTACTTC. This codes for CASSFNLGSYEQYF.

The V gene is TRBV5-1, the J gene TRBJ2-7; 8 bases agree with TRBD1. Per germline, CDR1 SGHRS and CDR2 YFSETQ. J lost 6 bases, V lost 3 bases, and 11 bases had no gene match. The CDR3 runs to 15 residues. CDR3 sequence (DNA): TGCGCCAGCAGCTCCCGGGGACAGGCGATCCTCGAGCAGTACTTC. As protein: CASSSRGQAILEQYF.

This clonotype was detected ten times or more. The chain recombines TRBV12-3 or TRBV12-4 with TRBJ2-1; D might be TRBD1 (6 bases). The CDR3 totals 14 residues. V dropped 1 base and J dropped 6 bases, with 10 bases sitting between them. In nucleotides, the CDR3 is TGTGCCAGCAGTTTAGGGGGGCTTAGCAATGAGCAGTTCTTC. Translation gives CASSLGGLSNEQFF.

The gene calls are TRBV9 and TRBJ2-7; tentatively, D is TRBD1 (6 bases). The length of the CDR3 is 18 residues. The V gene's germline CDR1 is SGDLS and CDR2 YYNGEE. V was trimmed by 0 bases and J by 1 base, leaving 20 bases between them. The CDR3 region has the DNA TGTGCCAGCAGCGTAGGAGGTAAAAATTGGGACACATCCTACGAGCAGTACTTC. Translated, it gives CASSVGGKNWDTSYEQYF.

In this sample, this clonotype turned up a few times. The V gene is TRBV21-1, the J gene TRBJ2-5. TRBV21-1 has pseudogene status. This CDR3 has 15 amino acids. CDR3 bases: TGTGCCAGCAGCAAACGGTGCGGGGTCCAAGAGACCCAGTACTTC. The encoded protein is CASSKRCGVQETQYF.

The chain joins TRBV12-3 or TRBV12-4 to TRBJ2-5, with a tentative D call TRBD1 (6 bases). CDR3 length: 13 residues. V lost 6 bases and J lost 4, with 12 bases in between. The CDR3 nucleotides read TGTGCCAGCAGCACAGGGTTACGAGAGACCCAGTACTTC. Its protein product is CASSTGLRETQYF.

The V gene is TRBV20-1, the J gene TRBJ1-2; no clear D. CDR1 and CDR2 from the germline V gene are DFQATT and SNEGSKA (reference sequence). V shed 0 bases and J shed 4 bases, with 12 bases lying between them. The CDR3 totals 14 residues. This CDR3 is CSARESLHLYGYTF. The CDR3 DNA reads as TGCAGTGCTAGAGAAAGTCTCCATCTCTATGGCTACACCTTC.

This clonotype was counted at least ten times. This rearrangement joins TRBV29-1 to TRBJ2-5; D unclear. CDR3 size: 13 residues. V lost 5 bases and J 4 bases, leaving 14 bases between the germline ends. Germline V gene lookup returns CDR1 SQVTM and CDR2 ANQGSEA. The CDR3 nucleotides are TGCAGCGTTCAAACCGGGTCCCGAGAGACCCAGTACTTC. As protein: CSVQTGSRETQYF.

This clonotype appeared a few times. The chain is built from TRBV7-9 and TRBJ2-4; 9 bases are a match to TRBD2. Unmatched junction bases numbered 9, after V lost 8 bases and J lost 1 base. The CDR3 sequence is 16 residues long. The germline V gene encodes CDR1 SEHNR and CDR2 FQNEAQ (reference sequence). The CDR3 DNA reads as TGTGCCAGCGGCTCCGGACTAGCGTCGGCCAAAAACATTCAGTACTTC. Its translation: CASGSGLASAKNIQYF. Filled out from reference TRBV7-9 and TRBJ2-4, the complete variable domain reads DTGVSQNPRHKITKRGQNVTFRCDPISEHNRLYWYRQTLGQGPEFLTYFQNEAQLEKSRLLSDRFSAERPKGSFSTLEIQRTEQGDSAMYLCASGSGLASAKNIQYFGAGTRLSVL.

The rearrangement uses TRBV5-1 and TRBJ2-3; 9 bases match TRBD2. Germline V gene data show CDR1 as SGHRS and CDR2 as YFSETQ. The CDR3 consists of 18 residues. Trimming removed 0 bases from V and 0 bases from J; junction bases left unmatched: 8. The DNA of the CDR3 is TGCGCCAGCAGCTTGGCCTCGTACCTAGCGGGAAGCACAGATACGCAGTATTTT. Translation: CASSLASYLAGSTDTQYF.

This clonotype was observed a single time. The V and J genes are TRBV11-2 and TRBJ2-3, with TRBD2 matching 13 bases. V trimming: 1 base; J trimming: 5 bases; junction bases outside the gene matches: 3. Per germline, CDR1 SGHAT and CDR2 FQNNGV. The CDR3 length is 16 residues. As DNA, the CDR3 is TGTGCCAGCAGCTTAGTTCGGACTAGCGGGGGAGATACGCAGTATTTT. Residues: CASSLVRTSGGDTQYF.

V gene TRBV6-2 or TRBV6-3 combines with J gene TRBJ2-7; 8 bases are a match to TRBD2. Trimming cost V 7 bases and J 0 bases; bases outside gene matches: 11. Germline assignment: CDR1 MNHEY and CDR2 SVGEGT. The CDR3 has 16 amino acids. CDR3: CASTRGAGTSSYEQYF. Here the CDR3 DNA reads TGTGCCAGCACCAGGGGCGCCGGGACTAGCTCCTACGAGCAGTACTTC.

This clonotype was observed at least ten times. The chain links TRBV12-3 or TRBV12-4 to TRBJ2-7; TRBD1 is a possible D gene (5 bases). Trimming took off 5 bases at V and 1 base at J, with 15 bases between the two ends. The CDR3 consists of 15 residues. The CDR3 coding sequence is TGTGCCAGCAGTCCCCCATGGGGCCTATCCTACGAGCAGTACTTC. It is translated as CASSPPWGLSYEQYF.

A remark on this clonotype: Being one base from a much bigger clone, this may be a read error. This CDR3 is CASSEGWNGYTF. The DNA for the CDR3 is TGTGCCAGCAGTGAGGGGTGGAATGGCTACACCTTC. This rearrangement joins TRBV6-1 to TRBJ1-2; D not resolved. V gave up 3 bases and J gave up 6 bases, with 8 bases separating them. This CDR3 is 12 amino acids long. Germline assignment: CDR1 MNHNS and CDR2 SASEGT.

This clonotype was counted between two and nine times. The chain recombines TRBV6-1 with TRBJ1-4; D call uncertain. CDR1 is MNHNS and CDR2 is SASEGT in the germline V gene. V lost 9 bases and J lost 3, with 11 bases in between. The CDR3 length is 13 residues. CDR3 residues: CASKGSPNEKLFF. CDR3 bases: TGTGCCAGTAAGGGATCACCTAATGAAAAACTGTTTTTT.

Only a few counts were recorded for this clonotype. This chain connects TRBV7-9 to TRBJ2-7, with D hard to call. This CDR3 comprises 16 residues. V dropped 2 bases and J dropped 0 bases, with 14 bases sitting between them. Germline V gives CDR1 SEHNR, CDR2 FQNEAQ (reference sequence). DNA for the CDR3: TGTGCCAGCAGCTTATTCGGAAGTAGGAGCTCCTACGAGCAGTACTTC. Translation gives CASSLFGSRSSYEQYF.

This clonotype was recorded only once. The J gene is TRBJ2-1, the V gene TRBV20-1; TRBD2 matches 7 bases. The DNA end favors TRBJ2-7, so the J call may be wrong. The V gene's germline CDR1 is DFQATT and CDR2 SNEGSKA (reference sequence). This CDR3 has 15 amino acids. DNA of the CDR3: TGCAGTGCTACCGGGAGGTTCGCCTCCTACAATGAGCAGTACTTC. Protein sequence: CSATGRFASYNEQYF.

A few counts support this clonotype. The chain recombines TRBV27 with TRBJ1-2, with D possibly matching TRBD1 (6 bases). Trimming stripped 5 bases from V and 4 bases from J, with 17 bases between. Per the germline V gene, CDR1 is MNHEY and CDR2 is SMNVEV (reference sequence). This CDR3 has 15 amino acids. CDR3: CASSPTGFTPYGYTF. The CDR3 DNA reads TGTGCCAGCAGTCCCACAGGGTTCACCCCCTATGGCTACACCTTC.

A note on this clonotype: A single base separates this from a much larger clone, so it may be a read error. The CDR3 nucleotides are TGTGCCAGCAGTTATCTAGCGGAGGCTCGTGGGGAGCGGTTTTTT. The encoded protein is CASSYLAEARGERFF. This sequence joins TRBV6-6 and TRBJ2-2, with 7 positions matching TRBD2. The germline V gene has CDR1 MNHNY and CDR2 SVGAGI (reference sequence). The CDR3 covers 15 residues.

This clonotype was seen at least ten times. The gene calls are TRBV4-1 and TRBJ2-1; perhaps TRBD1 as D (6 bases). The CDR3 is 14 residues long. The V end lost 3 bases, the J end lost 3 bases, and 9 bases lay between the germline ends. Germline loops: CDR1 MGHRA, CDR2 YSYEKL. CDR3 sequence reads: CASSHLTGYNEQFF. The DNA for the CDR3 is TGCGCCAGCAGCCATTTGACAGGCTACAATGAGCAGTTCTTC.

V gene TRBV2 combines with J gene TRBJ2-2, with a tentative D call TRBD2 (5 bases). V was cut by 5 bases and J by 6 bases, with 7 bases left in between. The CDR3 spans 12 residues. Germline V gene lookup returns CDR1 SNHLY and CDR2 FYNNEI. The CDR3 DNA reads TGTGCCAGCAGTACTAGTCCCGGGGAGCTGTTTTTT. As protein: CASSTSPGELFF.

The chain is built from TRBV12-3 or TRBV12-4 and TRBJ2-1, with D uncertain. There are 15 residues in the CDR3. V lost 1 base, J lost 0 bases, and 7 bases lay in between. The CDR3 reads CASSLDSGSYNEQFF. The CDR3 DNA reads as TGTGCCAGCAGTTTAGATTCCGGCTCCTACAATGAGCAGTTCTTC.

This clonotype was picked up a small number of times. DNA of the CDR3: TGTGCCAGCAGTAGGGGAGGGGTCGGGGAGCTGTTTTTT. It is translated as CASSRGGVGELFF. The gene calls are TRBV6-1 and TRBJ2-2, with TRBD2 identical over 7 bases. This CDR3 has 13 residues. V lost 5 bases and J lost 7; bases outside the gene matches: 4. Germline-derived CDR1 and CDR2 are MNHNS and SASEGT.